This T cell receptor beta chain is drawn from a study of vaccination and CD4 T cells after COVID-19. This clonotype was seen a few times. What it binds is not known. Germline CDR1 reads SNHLY; CDR2 reads FYNNEI. CDR3 length: 13 amino acids. V shed 3 bases and J shed 3 bases, with 6 bases lying between them. Cultured CD4+ T-cell DNA underwent Oncomine TCR Beta short-read sequencing. TCRdb passed the PCR reads through MiXCR, listing each CDR3 protein once. Here the sample spans 25,000 or so distinct CDR3 sequences, 58% being singletons. Treatment described: roughly ten-day PBMC culture with coronavirus spike peptide pools or control peptides (ViraFEST assay).

Sequences were obtained from CD4+ T cells from blood, cultured in vitro. The receptor's source is a human donor who had recovered from COVID-19. The V and J genes are TRBV2 and TRBJ1-5; D gene uncertain. CDR3 sequence: CASSDMSNQPQHF. The CDR3 DNA is TGTGCCAGCAGTGACATGTCCAATCAGCCCCAGCATTTT. Variable domain in full (rest from reference TRBV2 and TRBJ1-5): EPEVTQTPSHQVTQMGQEVILRCVPISNHLYFYWYRQILGQKVEFLVSFYNNEISEKSEIFDDQFSVERPDGSNFTLKIRSTKLEDSAMYFCASSDMSNQPQHFGDGTRLSIL.